This entry lists 15 T cell receptor beta chains sequenced from one sample in a study of tumour-infiltrating T cells in Burkitt lymphoma. The protocol was immunoSEQ multiplex PCR, while the TCRdb copy is restricted to in-frame clones and leaves out a portion. This sample has 1,000 to 1,500 clones; 80% to 90% occur once, and the top ten carry 4.3%. The specimen was tumor tissue. The receptor source for this set is a human donor with Burkitt lymphoma.

J is TRBJ2-2 and V is TRBV27; no reliable D call. The CDR3 covers 15 residues. V was pared by 5 bases and J by 3 bases, with 13 bases between. CDR1 is MNHEY, CDR2 SMNVEV, per germline (reference sequence). The CDR3 protein is CASSPLGGYTGELFF. CDR3 DNA sequence: TGTGCCAGCAGTCCTCTTGGCGGTTACACCGGGGAGCTGTTTTTT.

J is TRBJ2-3 and V is TRBV11-2, with 7 positions matching TRBD2. V was pared by 2 bases and J by 2 bases, with 4 bases of the junction left unmatched. CDR1 is SGHAT, CDR2 FQNNGV, per germline. This CDR3 is built from 15 residues. In DNA form, the CDR3 reads TGTGCCAGCAGCTTATTTCTAGCGGACACAGATACGCAGTATTTT. Its protein is CASSLFLADTDTQYF.

The chain employs TRBV9 and TRBJ1-1; D gene unclear. CDR3 length: 14 amino acids. Germline V lookup: CDR1 SGDLS, CDR2 YYNGEE. With 2 bases removed from V and 1 base from J, the gap between germline ends came to 9 bases. The CDR3 DNA is TGTGCCAGCAGCGTGGGTGCCGGGAACACTGAAGCTTTCTTT. Encoded protein: CASSVGAGNTEAFF.

V usage is TRBV9 and J usage is TRBJ2-1; TRBD2 matches 9 bases. Germline loops: CDR1 SGDLS, CDR2 YYNGEE. With 0 bases clipped from V and 4 bases from J, the junction kept 5 bases outside the gene matches. The CDR3 extends over 16 amino acids. This CDR3 is CASSVGSSGEYNEQFF. CDR3 bases: TGTGCCAGCAGCGTAGGTTCTAGCGGGGAGTACAATGAGCAGTTCTTC.

The V gene is TRBV27, the J gene TRBJ1-6, with a weak D call TRBD1 (5 bases). Trimming took 3 bases from V and 10 from J, leaving 10 bases between them. The CDR3 consists of 13 residues. CDR1 MNHEY and CDR2 SMNVEV come from the germline V gene (reference sequence). CDR3 DNA: TGTGCCAGCAGTTTCTCCAGGGACTCACCCCTCCACTTT. It codes for CASSFSRDSPLHF.

The rearrangement uses TRBV19 and TRBJ1-1; D is ambiguous. Trimming took off 3 bases at V and 4 bases at J, with 9 bases between the two ends. Germline CDR1 and CDR2: LNHDA and SQIVND (reference sequence). The CDR3 covers 13 residues. This CDR3 is CASSIGGVTEAFF. The CDR3 bases are TGTGCCAGTAGTATCGGCGGGGTCACTGAAGCTTTCTTT.

The chain links TRBV19 to TRBJ2-2, with 11 bases lining up with TRBD1. V shed 9 bases and J 7 bases; nucleotides not matched to a gene: 4. In germline, CDR1 is LNHDA, CDR2 SQIVND (reference sequence). This CDR3 has 13 amino acids. The CDR3 reads CASGQGAGGELFF. In nucleotides, the CDR3 is TGTGCCAGCGGACAGGGGGCCGGCGGGGAGCTGTTTTTT.

V and J are TRBV11-3 and TRBJ2-2; D unresolved. Germline-derived CDR1 and CDR2 are SGHNT and YENEEA. The CDR3 covers 14 residues. V lost 2 bases and J lost 4, with 8 bases in between. The chain's CDR3 is CASSLFQSTGELFF. CDR3 sequence (DNA): TGTGCCAGCAGCTTATTCCAGAGCACCGGGGAGCTGTTTTTT.

The V call is TRBV5-6, the J call TRBJ1-1; a possible D gene is TRBD1 (6 bases). Trimming left V 1 base short and J 0 bases short, with 19 bases between. The germline V gene has CDR1 SGHDT and CDR2 YYEEEE. This CDR3 has 18 residues. This chain's CDR3 is CASSLSPSRGVMNTEAFF. As DNA, the CDR3 is TGTGCCAGCAGCTTGAGTCCGTCCAGGGGCGTTATGAACACTGAAGCTTTCTTT.

The chain is built from TRBV28 and TRBJ1-5; no clear D gene. Germline V gives CDR1 MDHEN, CDR2 SYDVKM. The length of the CDR3 is 13 residues. Trimming left V 5 bases short and J 11 bases short, with 16 bases between. The CDR3 reads CASSPGPFLAQHF. The CDR3 coding sequence is TGTGCCAGCAGTCCGGGTCCCTTCCTGGCCCAGCATTTT.

The V and J genes are TRBV9 and TRBJ2-5; 11 bases are shared with TRBD2. Germline V gene lookup returns CDR1 SGDLS and CDR2 YYNGEE. The CDR3 length is 16 residues. J gave up 5 bases and V 3 bases, and 9 bases lay outside the gene matches. This CDR3 reads CASSGQTSGDRETQYF. The CDR3 DNA follows: TGTGCCAGCAGCGGACAGACTAGCGGGGACCGGGAGACCCAGTACTTC.

Worth noting for this clone: Other DNA sequences within the sample encode an identical CDR3. This chain connects TRBV27 to TRBJ2-7; TRBD1 might be the D (6 bases). The ends were cut back, 2 bases at V and 0 bases at J, with 8 bases in the middle. CDR3 length: 14 residues. Looked up from germline, CDR1 is MNHEY and CDR2 is SMNVEV (reference sequence). The CDR3 is CASSLDRSSYEQYF. The CDR3 DNA sequence: TGTGCCAGCAGTTTAGACAGGTCCTCCTACGAGCAGTACTTC.

The chain uses TRBV11-3 and TRBJ1-1; D might be TRBD1 (5 bases). This CDR3 is 13 amino acids long. V lost 1 base and J lost 8, with 11 bases in between. The germline CDR1 and CDR2 sequences are SGHNT and YENEEA. As DNA, the CDR3 is TGTGCCAGCAGCTTAGTCAGCCAGGGAGAAGCTTTCTTT. It is translated as CASSLVSQGEAFF.

The chain links TRBV7-9 to TRBJ2-5; D gene unclear. The CDR3 contains 15 residues. Trimming took off 4 bases at V and 1 base at J, with 13 bases between the two ends. CDR1 is SEHNR, CDR2 FQNEAQ, per germline (reference sequence). CDR3 sequence (DNA): TGTGCCAGCAGCTATCCTGGGCAAGGCCAAGAGACCCAGTACTTC. It yields the protein CASSYPGQGQETQYF.

For the CDR3, the DNA is TGTGCCAGCAGCTTAGGCGGGTTTAGCACAGATACGCAGTATTTT. It yields the protein CASSLGGFSTDTQYF. The chain carries TRBV11-2 and TRBJ2-3; possibly TRBD2 for D (5 bases). The CDR3 loop spans 15 amino acids. Germline V gene sequence: CDR1 SGHAT, CDR2 FQNNGV. Trimming removed 1 base at V and 0 bases at J, with 8 bases between. Supplemented by reference TRBV11-2 and TRBJ2-3, the full variable domain reads EAGVAQSPRYKIIEKRQSVAFWCNPISGHATLYWYQQILGQGPKLLIQFQNNGVVDDSQLPKDRFSAERLKGVDSTLKIQPAKLEDSAVYLCASSLGGFSTDTQYFGPGTRLTVL.